Sequencing of this TCR beta chain was carried out in a study of blood T cell repertoires in COVID-19. Study as a whole: Collection of acute and convalescent COVID-19 samples took place in the United States, Italy and Spain. T cells, B-cell-depleted T cells, or PBMCs supplied cDNA or gDNA.

In the authors' workflow: The assay estimated nucleated cells by amplifying reference gene primers. Repertoires were generated with immunoSEQ multiplex PCR, while TCRdb's copy carries only in-frame clones and drops some. V and J calls and clone size follow that table, whereas D and trimming were derived from the DNA. This sample yields about 140,000 clones, of which 80% to 85% are seen a single time; 4% belongs to the top ten. This sequence originates from an older woman with acute or convalescent COVID-19. The sequencing sample was made of peripheral blood.

The CDR3 nucleotides are TGTGCCAGCAGTTTTTCCGACAGGGGGACCGATAACTATGGCTACACCTTC. Protein sequence: CASSFSDRGTDNYGYTF. The chain carries TRBV27 and TRBJ1-2; 9 bases align to TRBD1. The CDR3 loop spans 17 amino acids. Germline lookup yields CDR1 MNHEY and CDR2 SMNVEV (reference sequence). V lost 3 bases to trimming and J lost 1 base; unmatched junction nucleotides: 9.